This TCR beta chain was profiled in a study of OX40 agonist ivuxolimab in advanced cancers. About the research overall: Patients receiving dose escalation had hepatocellular carcinoma, melanoma, renal cell or head and neck cancer. Partial responses were achieved by three patients, of whom one had hepatocellular carcinoma and two had cutaneous melanoma. The study, taken as a whole, reports: CD4+ and CD8+ blood T cells expanded clonally by week 6 at 0.1 to 3.0 mg/kg.

TCRdb's copy holds only in-frame clones and misses some; the assay was immunoSEQ multiplex PCR. The sample lists roughly 90,000 clones; approximately 91% were seen once. A word on this clone: What it binds is not known.

Sampling times: baseline, cycle 4 day 1, cycle 7 day 1. Trimming removed 3 bases from V and 5 bases from J; junction bases left unmatched: 9. The CDR3 has 15 amino acids. CDR1 LNHDA and CDR2 SQIVND come from the germline V gene (reference sequence). The chain is built from TRBV19 and TRBJ2-7; 8 nucleotides align to TRBD2. Source: CD4+ or CD8+ T cells sorted from blood, taken in a trial of the OX40 agonist ivuxolimab. The clonotype was recovered from an adult with an advanced solid tumor such as melanoma, head and neck, liver or kidney cancer. CDR3: CASSIGLAGTNEQYF. The CDR3 DNA sequence: TGTGCCAGTAGTATTGGTCTAGCGGGCACTAACGAGCAGTACTTC.